One and the same sample provided the 12 T cell receptor delta chains below, sequenced in a study of γδ T cells in repeated Plasmodium falciparum infection. Vgamma9/Vdelta2+ and Vdelta2-negative gammadelta T cells were flow-sorted from PBMC for bulk sequencing. TCRdb re-identified clones in the multiplex PCR reads via CATT. Of about 93,000 delta-chain clones in the sample, approximately 0.92% were seen once. Sequenced material: gamma-delta T cells from blood. Receptors originate from a pool of human donors (malaria-infected and uninfected, not separated).

This clone appeared a few times. TCRdb assigns this DNA the protein of a much larger clone, which departs from its translation at residue 3; this likely reflects a read error, and the protein shown comes from translating the DNA. The rearrangement links TRDV2 to TRDJ1; 13 bases agree with TRDD3. The CDR3 runs to 16 residues. Germline CDR1 GEAIGNYY, CDR2 EKD. The chain's CDR3 is CARDILGDTGTDKLIF. DNA of the CDR3: TGTGCCCGTGACATACTGGGGGATACGGGCACCGATAAACTCATCTTT.

This clone has just a few counts. The protein given by TCRdb reflects a much larger clone and differs at residue 15 from this DNA's translation, likely from a read error; the protein shown is the DNA's translation. The rearrangement links TRDV1 to TRDJ1; TRDD3 matches at 7 bases. Germline CDR1 reads TSWWSYY; CDR2 reads QGS. CDR3 length: 17 residues. The CDR3 sequence is CALGVRGGIPYTDKPIF. Here the CDR3 DNA reads TGTGCTCTTGGGGTTAGAGGGGGGATCCCCTACACCGATAAACCCATCTTT.

On this clone itself: The amino acid sequence in TCRdb belongs to a much larger clone and departs from this DNA's translation at residue 12, likely a sequencing read error; the sequence shown is translated from the DNA. J is TRDJ2 and V is TRDV2; TRDD3 matches 7 bases. The J gene is not listed in TCRdb, so it was assigned here from a DNA match to germline. V lost 0 bases, J lost 1 base, and 13 bases stayed unmatched. Germline-derived CDR1 and CDR2 are GEAIGNYY and EKD. This CDR3 region has 19 residues. The CDR3 DNA follows: TGTGCCTGTGACACCGTAGCGGTACTGGGGTCCTATTTGACAGCACAACTCTTCTTT. Its protein is CACDTVAVLGSYLTAQLFF.

Comment on this clone: The protein in TCRdb stems from a much larger clone and differs at residue 4 from this DNA's translation, likely a read error; here the protein is translated from the DNA. CDR3 coding DNA: TGTGCTCTTGGCCCCTACGCACGCTGGGGGATATCGACCGATAAACTCATCTTT. Translating gives CALGPYARWGISTDKLIF. The chain couples TRDV1 to TRDJ1, with 10 bases lining up with TRDD3. Since TCRdb gives no J gene, matching the DNA to germline was used here to assign it. The CDR3 extends over 18 amino acids. The ends lost 6 bases at V and 2 bases at J; junction bases unmatched: 15. In germline, CDR1 is TSWWSYY, CDR2 QGS.

This clone was seen many times. A far larger clone is a single base away, which makes a read error likely. Other DNA sequences in this specimen translate into the identical CDR3. The rearrangement uses TRDV1 and TRDJ1; the match to TRDD3 covers 7 bases. The length of the CDR3 is 14 residues. CDR1 is TSWWSYY, CDR2 QGS, per germline. Trimming took 2 bases from V and 11 from J; bases not matched to a gene: 11. For the CDR3, the DNA is TGTGCTCTTGGGGAATACTACTCGGGGGGATCTCTCATCTTT. Amino acids: CALGEYYSGGSLIF.

Remarks on this clone: With a far larger clone one base away, a read error is the likely cause. The sample contains more than one DNA sequence encoding this CDR3. The chain carries TRDV2 and TRDJ1; TRDD3 is a possible D gene (6 bases). Assignment of the J gene here rests on matching the DNA to germline, because TCRdb gives none. The V end lost 1 base, the J end lost 8 bases, and 16 bases lay between the germline ends. This CDR3 contains 14 residues. Germline assignment: CDR1 GEAIGNYY and CDR2 EKD. CDR3 amino acids: CACDTGGPRGKLIF. Here the CDR3 DNA reads TGTGCCTGTGACACTGGGGGTCCCCGCGGGAAACTCATCTTT.

A note on this clone: This likely stems from a read error, as it lies one base from a far larger clone. No J gene was assigned, while the V gene was called as TRDV1; the table names TRDD3, a call not compared with the DNA. CDR1 is TSWWSYY and CDR2 is QGS in the germline V gene. The CDR3 length is 21 residues. The CDR3 is CALGAEAVLPTGKEGTDKLIF. CDR3 nucleotide sequence: TGTGCTCTTGGGGCCGAGGCAGTCTTACCCACTGGGAAAGAGGGCACCGATAAGCTCATCTTT.

About this clone: TCRdb pairs this DNA with a much larger clone's protein that differs at residue 16, likely a read error; the protein shown was translated from the DNA. V usage is TRDV1 and J usage is TRDJ1; 13 bases match TRDD3. Germline V gene data show CDR1 as TSWWSYY and CDR2 as QGS. The CDR3 loop spans 20 amino acids. V gave up 0 bases and J gave up 8 bases; unmatched junction bases: 18. The CDR3 protein is CALGELRNQLGDTSGEKLIF. Here the CDR3 DNA reads TGTGCTCTTGGGGAACTTCGGAACCAACTGGGGGATACGTCAGGTGAGAAACTCATCTTT.

With regard to this clone: The TCRdb record carries a much larger clone's protein, which differs from this DNA's translation at residue 16; a read error is the likely cause, and the protein listed here is the DNA translation. With the J gene uncalled, the V gene is TRDV2; the table's D gene call, TRDD3, was not cross checked with the DNA. In germline, CDR1 is GEAIGNYY, CDR2 EKD. The CDR3 is 18 residues long. CDR3 in amino acids: CAYTLLGSSSWDTRQVFF. CDR3 nucleotide sequence: TGTGCCTATACTCTCCTGGGGTCCAGCTCCTGGGACACCCGACAGGTGTTTTTC.

This clone was seen only a few times. A far larger clone is off by one base, so a read error is likely. This rearrangement joins TRDV1 to TRDJ1, with D unresolved. The J gene comes from matching the DNA to germline here; TCRdb lacks it. The germline V gene has CDR1 TSWWSYY and CDR2 QGS. The CDR3 has 20 amino acids. The germline V and J ends were trimmed by 3 bases and 0 bases, with 26 bases remaining between them. Here the CDR3 DNA reads TGTGCTCTTGGGGAGCTCACGAGCAGCCCAAAACTAGGAGACACCGATAAACTCATCTTT. Protein product: CALGELTSSPKLGDTDKLIF.

In this sample, this clone is medium-sized (0.01 to 0.1%). The same CDR3 is also encoded by other DNA sequences in this sample. The rearrangement links TRDV1 to TRDJ1, with a tentative D call TRDD3 (6 bases). Looked up from germline, CDR1 is TSWWSYY and CDR2 is QGS. The CDR3 runs 16 residues. V was shortened by 9 bases and J by 1 base, with 21 bases between the two germline ends. The CDR3 loop is CALEEAGVGVTDKLIF. The CDR3, as DNA: TGTGCTCTGGAGGAAGCAGGGGTGGGGGTCACCGATAAACTCATCTTT.

Concerning this clone: Translating this DNA gives a protein that differs at residue 12 from the TCRdb one, which belongs to a much larger clone; a read error is likely, and the protein shown is this translation. The gene calls are TRDV2 and TRDJ1; D is unclear. Assignment of the J gene here rests on matching the DNA to germline, because TCRdb gives none. Germline V gives CDR1 GEAIGNYY, CDR2 EKD. The CDR3 spans 15 residues. In DNA, the CDR3 is TGTGCCTGTGACTCCCGTAACTACCCTGGCGATGAACTCATCTTT. This encodes CACDSRNYPGDELIF.